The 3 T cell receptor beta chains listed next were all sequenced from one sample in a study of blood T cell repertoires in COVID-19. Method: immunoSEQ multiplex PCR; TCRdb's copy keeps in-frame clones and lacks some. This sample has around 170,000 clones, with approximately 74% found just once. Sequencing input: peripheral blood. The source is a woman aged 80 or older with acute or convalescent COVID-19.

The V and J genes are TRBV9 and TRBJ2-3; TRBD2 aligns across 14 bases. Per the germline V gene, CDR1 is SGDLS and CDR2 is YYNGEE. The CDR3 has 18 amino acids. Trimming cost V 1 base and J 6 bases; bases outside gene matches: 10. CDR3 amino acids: CASSVRAPTSGRDDTQYF. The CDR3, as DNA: TGTGCCAGCAGCGTACGCGCTCCGACTAGCGGGAGGGATGATACGCAGTATTTT. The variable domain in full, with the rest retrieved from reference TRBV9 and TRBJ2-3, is DSGVTQTPKHLITATGQRVTLRCSPRSGDLSVYWYQQSLDQGLQFLIQYYNGEERAKGNILERFSAQQFPDLHSELNLSSLELGDSALYFCASSVRAPTSGRDDTQYFGPGTRLTVL.

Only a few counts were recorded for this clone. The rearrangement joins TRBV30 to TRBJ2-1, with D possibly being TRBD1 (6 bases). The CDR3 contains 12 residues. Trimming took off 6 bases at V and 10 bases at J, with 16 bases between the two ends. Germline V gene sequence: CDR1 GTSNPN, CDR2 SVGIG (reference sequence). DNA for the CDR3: TGTGCCTGCATTTTGGGGGCAGTCGAGCAGTTCTTC. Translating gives CACILGAVEQFF.

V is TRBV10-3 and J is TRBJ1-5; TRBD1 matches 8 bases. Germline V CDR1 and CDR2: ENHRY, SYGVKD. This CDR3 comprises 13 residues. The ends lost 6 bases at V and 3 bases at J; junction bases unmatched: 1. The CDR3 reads CAIRDRDNQPQHF. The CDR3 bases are TGTGCCATCAGGGACAGGGACAATCAGCCCCAGCATTTT.